This T cell receptor (beta chain) was observed in a study of monozygotic twins with cystic fibrosis. This clone appeared a single time. Germline trimming cut 6 bases from V and 1 base from J; bases unmatched to any gene: 7. CDR3 length equals 14 residues. Germline lookup yields CDR1 SQVTM and CDR2 ANQGSEA. Profiled with immunoSEQ multiplex PCR; TCRdb holds only in-frame clones, not every one. The sample has 30,000 to 40,000 clones, roughly 97% seen once. This sequence was found in a girl aged 2-15 years with cystic fibrosis. This chain connects TRBV29-1 to TRBJ2-7; 9 positions agree with TRBD1. The source material was blood. The CDR3 DNA reads as TGCAGCGTCGTCCCGGGACAGGGTTCCTACGAGCAGTACTTC. Translated: CSVVPGQGSYEQYF.